The 27 T cell receptor beta chains in this list originate from one sample, sequenced in a study of shared clonotypes between healthy human individuals. Measured with immunoSEQ multiplex PCR; TCRdb has only the in-frame clones, and not every one. Among a few million clones listed, approximately 90% were seen once. Material: naive CD4+ T cells from PBMCs. Regarding subset: CD45RA+ positively selected. The receptors shown here come from a man between 18 and 29 years old in good health. Some clones in this sample may be carry-over from other donors' samples.

V gene TRBV5-6 combines with J gene TRBJ2-5, with D possibly matching TRBD1 (5 bases). The germline V gene has CDR1 SGHDT and CDR2 YYEEEE. The CDR3 covers 16 residues. The V end was cut by 5 bases, the J end by 0 bases, with 17 bases between. Here the CDR3 reads CASRGSLGAYQETQYF. In DNA form, the CDR3 reads TGTGCCAGCAGAGGAAGTCTAGGGGCCTACCAAGAGACCCAGTACTTC.

The chain recombines TRBV11-2 with TRBJ2-7; no firm D call. The CDR3 runs to 15 residues. Germline lookup yields CDR1 SGHAT and CDR2 FQNNGV. V lost 5 bases, J lost 2 bases, and 16 bases lay in between. The CDR3 reads CASSAGARLPYEQYF. The CDR3 DNA is TGTGCCAGCAGCGCCGGCGCCCGCTTACCCTACGAGCAGTACTTC.

This rearrangement joins TRBV14 to TRBJ1-2; D is perhaps TRBD1 (6 bases). The CDR3 is 14 amino acids. Germline V gene data show CDR1 as SGHDN and CDR2 as FVKESK. Deletions cut 4 bases from V and 6 bases from J, with 15 bases between. The CDR3: CASSRPDRTDGYTF. The DNA for the CDR3 is TGTGCCAGCAGCCGACCCGACAGGACTGATGGCTACACCTTC. Looking up the rest from reference TRBV14 and TRBJ1-2 gives the full variable domain: EAGVTQFPSHSVIEKGQTVTLRCDPISGHDNLYWYRRVMGKEIKFLLHFVKESKQDESGMPNNRFLAERTGGTYSTLKVQPAELEDSGVYFCASSRPDRTDGYTFGSGTRLTVV.

The rearrangement links TRBV6-5 to TRBJ2-7; 10 bases are a match to TRBD1. Germline CDR1 reads MNHEY; CDR2 reads SVGAGI. V lost 2 bases, J lost 3 bases, and 4 bases stayed unmatched. There are 15 residues in the CDR3. The CDR3 here is CASSYGGQGNYEQYF. The CDR3 nucleotides are TGTGCCAGCAGTTACGGGGGACAGGGGAACTACGAGCAGTACTTC.

V and J are TRBV28 and TRBJ1-4; D gene ambiguous. Looked up from germline, CDR1 is MDHEN and CDR2 is SYDVKM. V lost 2 bases and J 8 bases, leaving 12 bases between the germline ends. The CDR3 loop spans 14 amino acids. DNA for the CDR3: TGTGCCAGCAGTTTAGCGGGTAGCCGGGAAAAACTGTTTTTT. Translated, it gives CASSLAGSREKLFF.

CDR3 amino acids: CASSRGQGVNGYTF. CDR3 bases: TGTGCCAGCAGTAGGGGACAGGGTGTTAATGGCTACACCTTC. The J gene is TRBJ1-2, the V gene TRBV27; 9 nucleotides agree with TRBD1. Per the germline V gene, CDR1 is MNHEY and CDR2 is SMNVEV (reference sequence). The CDR3 is 14 amino acids. V lost 5 bases to trimming and J lost 6 bases; unmatched junction nucleotides: 7.

This chain links TRBV5-1 with TRBJ1-1, with TRBD1 matching over 7 bases. This CDR3 is 16 amino acids long. Looked up from germline, CDR1 is SGHRS and CDR2 is YFSETQ. The trim removed 4 bases at V and 3 bases at J, leaving 12 bases unmatched. The CDR3 DNA reads TGCGCCAGCAGCACCGGACAGGCCCCTGGGCACACTGAAGCTTTCTTT. Translation gives CASSTGQAPGHTEAFF.

In its sample, this clone was seen once. Other DNA sequences within the sample encode an identical CDR3. V is TRBV28 and J is TRBJ1-5, with D unclear. The germline CDR1 and CDR2 sequences are MDHEN and SYDVKM. V lost 8 bases to trimming and J lost 1 base, with 6 bases between them. This CDR3 has 12 residues. The CDR3 DNA reads TGTGCCAGCGTAAGCAGCAATCAGCCCCAGCATTTT. This translates into CASVSSNQPQHF. The full variable domain, its missing parts supplied by reference TRBV28 and TRBJ1-5, is DVKVTQSSRYLVKRTGEKVFLECVQDMDHENMFWYRQDPGLGLRLIYFSYDVKMKEKGDIPEGYSVSREKKERFSLILESASTNQTSMYLCASVSSNQPQHFGDGTRLSIL.

The J gene is TRBJ1-2, the V gene TRBV6-5; D is uncertain. V lost 8 bases to trimming and J lost 0 bases, with 7 bases between them. The CDR3 contains 12 residues. Germline V gene sequence: CDR1 MNHEY, CDR2 SVGAGI. This chain's CDR3 is CASQRSNYGYTF. CDR3 coding DNA: TGTGCCAGCCAGAGATCTAACTATGGCTACACCTTC.

This chain joins TRBV1 and TRBJ2-7; no check of the table's D call, TRBD1, against the DNA was made. TRBV1 is a known pseudogene. CDR3 length: 14 amino acids. CDR3 nucleotides: TGCACCAGCAGCCAAGCGGGACAGGGGTGCGAGCAGTACTTC. Protein product: CTSSQAGQGCEQYF.

This chain links TRBV15 with TRBJ1-1; D possibly corresponds to TRBD1 (5 bases). Germline CDR1 LNHNV, CDR2 YYDKDF (reference sequence). The V end lost 2 bases, the J end lost 10 bases, and 17 bases lay between the germline ends. The CDR3 has 14 amino acids. This CDR3 is CATSRSSGTERAFF. CDR3 DNA: TGTGCCACCAGCAGATCTTCCGGGACCGAAAGAGCTTTCTTT.

This rearrangement joins TRBV6-1 to TRBJ2-7; D might be TRBD2 (5 bases). The CDR3 runs 15 residues. The V end was cut by 2 bases, the J end by 2 bases, with 13 bases between. CDR1 and CDR2 (germline): MNHNS, SASEGT. CDR3 loop: CASSERQGSTYEQYF. For the CDR3, the DNA is TGTGCCAGCAGTGAACGACAAGGGAGTACCTACGAGCAGTACTTC.

V usage is TRBV4-3 and J usage is TRBJ2-1; TRBD2 agrees at 8 bases. The CDR3 has 16 amino acids. With 0 bases clipped from V and 9 bases from J, the junction kept 10 bases outside the gene matches. Germline values: CDR1 LGHNA, CDR2 YSLEER. The CDR3 protein is CASSQETSARSGEQFF. For the CDR3, the DNA is TGCGCCAGCAGCCAAGAGACTAGCGCGAGATCTGGTGAGCAGTTCTTC.

The chain couples TRBV5-6 to TRBJ2-3, with 7 bases lining up with TRBD2. The CDR3 is 15 amino acids. The germline CDR1 and CDR2 sequences are SGHDT and YYEEEE. V was pared by 1 base and J by 3 bases, with 5 bases of the junction left unmatched. In DNA form, the CDR3 reads TGTGCCAGCAGCTTGCCGGGGGGAAGGACAGATACGCAGTATTTT. Encoded protein: CASSLPGGRTDTQYF.

The table lists this clone with a few counts. At the DNA level, this CDR3 is encoded by other sequences in the same sample as well. The chain is built from TRBV30 and TRBJ1-5, with no clear D. The CDR3 sequence is 13 residues long. The V gene lost 0 bases and the J gene lost 3 bases, with 6 bases spanning the gap. Germline CDR1 reads GTSNPN; CDR2 reads SVGIG (reference sequence). Here the CDR3 DNA reads TGTGCCTGGAGTGTACTCGCCAATCAGCCCCAGCATTTT. It specifies CAWSVLANQPQHF.

Regarding this clone: An end of the junction differs from the germline gene, which may be a read error. The chain is built from TRBV7-2 and TRBJ1-2; 9 bases match TRBD1. This CDR3 has 14 residues. Germline V lookup: CDR1 SGHTA, CDR2 FQGNSA. DNA for the CDR3: TGTGCCAGCAGCGAAAAGGACAGGGGCAAGGGTGCGGCCTTC. Its translation: CASSEKDRGKGAAF.

This clone was counted a single time. The gene calls are TRBV19 and TRBJ1-1; 7 nucleotides line up with TRBD1. Germline V gene lookup returns CDR1 LNHDA and CDR2 SQIVND (reference sequence). The CDR3 totals 16 residues. J lost 0 bases, V lost 6 bases, and 10 bases had no gene match. The DNA for the CDR3 is TGTGCCAGTAGCCCCACCGGAGGGGGCATGAACACTGAAGCTTTCTTT. Translation: CASSPTGGGMNTEAFF.

This chain uses TRBV4-2 with TRBJ1-5; no clear D. Trimming took 4 bases from V and 2 from J, leaving 21 bases between them. Germline CDR1 and CDR2: LGHNA and YNFKEQ. The length of the CDR3 is 18 residues. CDR3 nucleotide sequence: TGTGCCAGCAGCCCACGGCAGTACGGCGCCCAGGGCAATCAGCCCCAGCATTTT. It is translated as CASSPRQYGAQGNQPQHF.

The V gene is TRBV28, the J gene TRBJ1-2, with 9 bases fitting TRBD1. This CDR3 region has 14 residues. The germline CDR1 and CDR2 sequences are MDHEN and SYDVKM. The V segment lost 5 bases and the J segment 7 bases; nucleotides outside the gene matches: 8. For the CDR3, the DNA is TGTGCCAGCAGTCGGGACAGGGACGGTTTTGGCTACACCTTC. Translated: CASSRDRDGFGYTF.

This clone was found once. As DNA, the CDR3 is TGTGCCAGATATCGAATGGACAACTCCTACGAGCAGTACTTC. It yields the protein CARYRMDNSYEQYF. The chain carries TRBV27 and TRBJ2-7; D is possibly TRBD1 (5 bases). CDR1 MNHEY and CDR2 SMNVEV come from the germline V gene (reference sequence). Trimming shortened V by 9 bases and J by 0 bases, and 15 bases separated the two germline ends. The CDR3 runs 14 residues.

The genes are TRBV7-2 and TRBJ2-3, with D maybe TRBD2 (6 bases). V was cut by 8 bases and J by 3 bases, with 21 bases left in between. This CDR3 has 16 amino acids. CDR1 is SGHTA and CDR2 is FQGNSA in the germline V gene. CDR3 region: CASRPGVGQGTDTQYF. Here the CDR3 DNA reads TGTGCCAGCCGCCCGGGGGTGGGTCAGGGAACAGATACGCAGTATTTT.

The chain joins TRBV11-3 to TRBJ2-3; TRBD1 agrees at 7 bases. Germline CDR1 and CDR2: SGHNT and YENEEA. Trimming cost V 6 bases and J 2 bases; bases outside gene matches: 8. The CDR3 consists of 15 residues. The CDR3 sequence is CASSSGTVVTDTQYF. The CDR3 DNA is TGTGCCAGCAGTTCCGGGACAGTAGTCACAGATACGCAGTATTTT.

The V gene is TRBV5-5, the J gene TRBJ1-2; D not resolved. V lost 4 bases, J lost 5 bases, and 9 bases lay in between. This CDR3 has 12 residues. The V gene's germline CDR1 is SGHKS and CDR2 YYEKEE (reference sequence). CDR3: CASSQNRYGYTF. The CDR3 DNA follows: TGTGCCAGCAGCCAGAACCGATATGGCTACACCTTC.

On this clone itself: At the DNA level, this CDR3 is encoded by other sequences in the same sample as well. The J gene is TRBJ2-3, the V gene TRBV5-1; D not certain. Trimming shortened V by 5 bases and J by 4 bases, and 11 bases separated the two germline ends. Germline V CDR1 and CDR2: SGHRS, YFSETQ. CDR3 size: 13 residues. CDR3 sequence (DNA): TGCGCCAGCAGTCTAGATTTGGCAGATACGCAGTATTTT. Its protein is CASSLDLADTQYF.

This chain uses TRBV25-1 with TRBJ2-6; D may be TRBD1 (5 bases). The germline V gene encodes CDR1 MGHDK and CDR2 SYGVNS. With 7 bases removed from V and 2 bases from J, the gap between germline ends came to 12 bases. CDR3 size: 15 residues. The CDR3 is CASTSQGTGANVLTF. In DNA, the CDR3 is TGTGCCAGCACTTCCCAGGGCACTGGGGCCAACGTCCTGACTTTC. Using reference TRBV25-1 and TRBJ2-6 for the parts outside the CDR3, the full variable domain is EADIYQTPRYLVIGTGKKITLECSQTMGHDKMYWYQQDPGMELHLIHYSYGVNSTEKGDLSSESTVSRIRTEHFPLTLESARPSHTSQYLCASTSQGTGANVLTFGAGSRLTVL.

The chain employs TRBV7-2 and TRBJ2-1; D gene ambiguous. This CDR3 contains 15 residues. Looked up from germline, CDR1 is SGHTA and CDR2 is FQGNSA. The V gene lost 1 base and the J gene lost 0 bases, with 7 bases spanning the gap. CDR3 region: CASSLDIASYNEQFF. CDR3 DNA: TGTGCCAGCAGCTTAGATATAGCCTCCTACAATGAGCAGTTCTTC.

The chain carries TRBV28 and TRBJ2-1, with 14 bases fitting TRBD2. The V and J ends lost 4 bases and 1 base, in that order; junction bases with no gene match: 15. The CDR3 has 21 amino acids. Germline loops: CDR1 MDHEN, CDR2 SYDVKM. CDR3 coding DNA: TGTGCCAGCAGTTCCCCTCCCGGACTAGCGGGAGGTCGAGGGTCCTACAATGAGCAGTTCTTC. Its translation is CASSSPPGLAGGRGSYNEQFF.